The 15 T cell receptor beta chains in this list originate from one sample, sequenced in a study of blood T cell repertoires in COVID-19. Generated by immunoSEQ multiplex PCR, the TCRdb table keeps only in-frame clones and is missing some. The data contain more than 45,000 clones, 90% of them singletons. The sequencing input was peripheral blood. The receptors come from an elderly woman with acute or convalescent COVID-19.

This chain connects TRBV4-3 to TRBJ2-7; 9 bases map to TRBD1. From germline, CDR1 is LGHNA and CDR2 YSLEER. J lost 4 bases, V lost 0 bases, and 4 bases had no gene match. The CDR3 extends over 15 amino acids. The CDR3 reads CASSQETGGYYEQYF. In DNA, the CDR3 is TGCGCCAGCAGCCAAGAGACAGGGGGTTATTACGAGCAGTACTTC.

The chain combines TRBV30 with TRBJ1-5; the D is unclear. The germline V and J ends were trimmed by 0 bases and 5 bases, with 17 bases remaining between them. The CDR3 has 16 amino acids. The germline gives CDR1 GTSNPN, CDR2 SVGIG (reference sequence). CDR3 DNA: TGTGCCTGGAGTGTACACGGTCGGGGTTTTTATCAGCCCCAGCATTTT. Encoded protein: CAWSVHGRGFYQPQHF.

This chain links TRBV20-1 with TRBJ1-5, with D possibly matching TRBD1 (5 bases). This CDR3 is 14 amino acids long. Germline V CDR1 and CDR2: DFQATT, SNEGSKA (reference sequence). Trimming took 3 bases from V and 4 from J, leaving 13 bases between them. CDR3 loop: CSASWQGLNQPQHF. DNA for the CDR3: TGCAGTGCTAGTTGGCAGGGACTGAATCAGCCCCAGCATTTT.

This clone was seen once. The chain combines TRBV4-1 with TRBJ1-5, with TRBD1 identical over 7 bases. The CDR3 runs to 15 residues. V dropped 5 bases and J dropped 1; count of bases not matched to a gene: 5. Looked up from germline, CDR1 is MGHRA and CDR2 is YSYEKL. The CDR3 nucleotides are TGCGCCAGCAGCGTAGTGACAGGGAGCAATCAGCCCCAGCATTTT. The encoded protein is CASSVVTGSNQPQHF.

CDR3 protein: CASRSNTGYGYTF. The CDR3 nucleotides read TGTGCCAGCAGAAGTAATACAGGGTATGGCTACACCTTC. This chain uses TRBV6-5 with TRBJ1-2, with D possibly matching TRBD1 (6 bases). The germline V gene has CDR1 MNHEY and CDR2 SVGAGI. Trimming removed 6 bases at V and 5 bases at J, with 13 bases between. The CDR3 runs to 13 residues.

V gene TRBV18 combines with J gene TRBJ1-1; tentatively, D is TRBD1 (5 bases). Germline-derived CDR1 and CDR2 are KGHSH and LQKENI. The V gene lost 2 bases and the J gene lost 1 base, with 17 bases spanning the gap. The CDR3 contains 17 residues. Here the CDR3 DNA reads TGTGCCAGCTCACCATTTCCCTTGACAGCTCCGAACACTGAAGCTTTCTTT. Translated, it gives CASSPFPLTAPNTEAFF.

The rearrangement uses TRBV11-2 and TRBJ1-1, with 7 nucleotides matching TRBD1. CDR3 length equals 16 residues. Trimming removed 2 bases from V and 8 bases from J; junction bases left unmatched: 14. CDR1 SGHAT and CDR2 FQNNGV come from the germline V gene. The CDR3 DNA follows: TGTGCCAGCAGCTTATTGCGAAGGGGGACAGCAGAAGAAGCTTTCTTT. Residues: CASSLLRRGTAEEAFF.

This sequence joins TRBV11-3 and TRBJ2-5, with D maybe TRBD2 (6 bases). The CDR3 has 15 amino acids. Germline values: CDR1 SGHNT, CDR2 YENEEA. V lost 1 base, J lost 4 bases, and 13 bases lay in between. Here the CDR3 DNA reads TGTGCCAGCAGCTTAGCTGCGGGATCGGGAGAGACCCAGTACTTC. This gives the protein CASSLAAGSGETQYF.

The chain combines TRBV9 with TRBJ2-3; the match to TRBD2 covers 10 bases. J gave up 4 bases and V 4 bases, and 21 bases lay outside the gene matches. Germline lookup yields CDR1 SGDLS and CDR2 YYNGEE. The length of the CDR3 is 20 residues. The CDR3 DNA is TGTGCCAGCAGCTCTCCGGACAGGGAACGGTTTCTAGCGGGAGCAGATACGCAGTATTTT. It specifies CASSSPDRERFLAGADTQYF.

The rearrangement uses TRBV27 and TRBJ2-1; D may be TRBD1 (6 bases). This CDR3 comprises 16 residues. Germline V gene sequence: CDR1 MNHEY, CDR2 SMNVEV (reference sequence). The V end lost 6 bases, the J end lost 1 base, and 16 bases lay between the germline ends. This CDR3 is CASSRNRGQSYNEQFF. The CDR3 DNA reads TGTGCCAGCAGCCGAAACCGGGGACAATCCTACAATGAGCAGTTCTTC.

The CDR3 DNA reads TGTGCCAGCAGCATTGTATCGGGGAGAAACACTGAAGCTTTCTTT. Translation gives CASSIVSGRNTEAFF. V is TRBV7-9 and J is TRBJ1-1, with unresolved D. Germline V gene data show CDR1 as SEHNR and CDR2 as FQNEAQ (reference sequence). This CDR3 contains 15 residues. The V gene lost 5 bases and the J gene lost 2 bases, with 15 bases spanning the gap. Based on the CDR3 plus reference TRBV7-9 and TRBJ1-1, the full variable domain is DTGVSQNPRHKITKRGQNVTFRCDPISEHNRLYWYRQTLGQGPEFLTYFQNEAQLEKSRLLSDRFSAERPKGSFSTLEIQRTEQGDSAMYLCASSIVSGRNTEAFFGQGTRLTVV.

The J gene is TRBJ2-3, the V gene TRBV5-3; TRBD2 matches 11 bases. TRBV5-3 is known as an ORF, though its function is uncertain. The CDR3 runs to 16 residues. V lost 1 base, J lost 4 bases, and 5 bases stayed unmatched. Here the CDR3 DNA reads TGTGCCAGAAGCTTGAGTCCGACTAGCGGGGCAGATACGCAGTATTTT. Translation gives CARSLSPTSGADTQYF.

The chain joins TRBV19 to TRBJ2-7, with a weak D call TRBD2 (6 bases). The CDR3 totals 16 residues. Looked up from germline, CDR1 is LNHDA and CDR2 is SQIVND (reference sequence). V lost 1 base to trimming and J lost 2 bases, with 15 bases between them. The CDR3 nucleotides read TGTGCCAGTAGTATAGGTGGCGGCGGGACTGCCTACGAGCAGTACTTC. Encoded protein: CASSIGGGGTAYEQYF.

V usage is TRBV7-8 and J usage is TRBJ2-5; 8 nucleotides line up with TRBD2. V was pared by 8 bases and J by 7 bases, with 15 bases of the junction left unmatched. CDR1 SGHVS and CDR2 FQNEAQ come from the germline V gene. The CDR3 is 15 residues long. The chain's CDR3 is CASGVSGPGGVTQYF. Written as DNA, the CDR3 is TGTGCCAGCGGCGTTTCGGGGCCCGGGGGGGTGACCCAGTACTTC.

J is TRBJ2-2 and V is TRBV24-1, with D possibly TRBD1 on 7 matching bases. The CDR3 totals 17 residues. Trimming removed 4 bases from V and 5 bases from J, with 19 bases in between. The germline gives CDR1 KGHDR, CDR2 SFDVKD. The CDR3 spells CATSDPRRGLGTGELFF. CDR3 bases: TGTGCCACCAGTGACCCACGGAGGGGGCTCGGGACCGGGGAGCTGTTTTTT.